This TCR beta chain comes out of a study of T cells after yellow fever vaccination. TCRdb redid the calling of the 5' RACE reads with MiXCR, one entry per CDR3 protein. Of 450,000 to 550,000 distinct CDR3 sequences in the sample, just over 20% were seen once. The CDR3 has 14 amino acids. The V end lost 3 bases, the J end lost 5 bases, and 14 bases lay between the germline ends. From germline, CDR1 is LGHNA and CDR2 YSLEER. The material was PBMCs, obtained about 21 days after the first yellow fever vaccination. The origin of this receptor is a man aged 18 to 30 who received the YFV17D yellow fever vaccine. The V and J genes are TRBV4-3 and TRBJ2-7, with a possible D match to TRBD1 (6 bases). The CDR3 sequence is CASSQEQGSDEQYF. CDR3 DNA: TGCGCCAGCAGCCAGGAACAGGGTTCCGACGAGCAGTACTTC.